The next 21 T cell receptor beta chains were all read from a single sample in a study of CD8 T cells in ankylosing spondylitis. TCRdb re-derived calls from the 5' RACE reads in MiXCR, one entry per CDR3 protein. The table lists 200,000 to 250,000 distinct CDR3 sequences, 32% of them singletons. Material for sequencing was blood, either unsorted or a sorted T cell fraction (not recorded which). The receptor set was obtained from a male donor with ankylosing spondylitis or in good health (not recorded which).

This chain uses TRBV12-3 or TRBV12-4 with TRBJ1-3; weak D call: TRBD1 (5 bases). Trimming cost V 5 bases and J 11 bases, with 16 bases left between them. CDR3 length equals 13 residues. CDR3 sequence reads: CASSPPSGSAIYF. The CDR3 nucleotides read TGTGCCAGCAGTCCTCCTTCAGGGAGCGCCATATATTTT.

The J gene is TRBJ2-3, the V gene TRBV7-2, with a possible D match to TRBD2 (6 bases). With 1 base removed from V and 1 base from J, the gap between germline ends came to 9 bases. The germline V gene has CDR1 SGHTA and CDR2 FQGNSA. This CDR3 is 15 amino acids long. The CDR3 loop is CASSLGGTRTDTQYF. CDR3 nucleotide sequence: TGTGCCAGCAGCTTAGGCGGGACTCGCACAGATACGCAGTATTTT.

CDR3 sequence (DNA): TGTGCCAGCAGCGTGGGGACTGAAGCTTTCTTT. Protein sequence: CASSVGTEAFF. The chain joins TRBV12-3 or TRBV12-4 to TRBJ1-1; D gene ambiguous. The CDR3 contains 11 residues. V lost 6 bases, J lost 5 bases, and 7 bases lay in between.

In this sample, this clonotype turned up a few times. The V and J genes are TRBV11-2 and TRBJ2-7; TRBD2 matches 10 bases. The germline V gene encodes CDR1 SGHAT and CDR2 FQNNGV. The V segment lost 1 base and the J segment 3 bases; nucleotides outside the gene matches: 6. CDR3 length: 16 amino acids. The CDR3 spells CASSLGSTSGHYEQYF. The CDR3 bases are TGTGCCAGCAGCTTAGGTTCGACTAGCGGGCACTACGAGCAGTACTTC.

The CDR3 region has the DNA TGTGCCAGCAGCTTAGCTCCCGGGAGCTCTGGGGCCAACGTCCTGACTTTC. Translated: CASSLAPGSSGANVLTF. The chain combines TRBV7-3 with TRBJ2-6; perhaps TRBD2 as D (6 bases). Trimming took off 2 bases at V and 0 bases at J, with 11 bases between the two ends. CDR1 SGHTA and CDR2 FQGTGA come from the germline V gene. The CDR3 runs 17 residues.

Only a few counts were recorded for this clonotype. The chain carries TRBV12-3 or TRBV12-4 and TRBJ2-1, with D hard to call. The germline V and J ends were trimmed by 8 bases and 7 bases, with 9 bases remaining between them. The CDR3 spans 11 residues. The DNA of the CDR3 is TGTGCCAGCCAATCCAGGAATGAGCAGTTCTTC. Translated: CASQSRNEQFF.

This clonotype was detected only a few times. V gene TRBV12-3 or TRBV12-4 combines with J gene TRBJ2-3; 8 positions match TRBD2. The CDR3 runs 12 residues. Unmatched junction bases numbered 6, after V lost 7 bases and J lost 9 bases. CDR3 DNA sequence: TGTGCCAGCACCATAGGCGGGGGGACGCAGTATTTT. Its protein is CASTIGGGTQYF.

The chain combines TRBV7-6 with TRBJ1-4; 10 bases match TRBD1. The CDR3 is made up of 16 amino acids. Germline V CDR1 and CDR2: SGHVS, FNYEAQ. J lost 3 bases, V lost 1 base, and 2 bases had no gene match. CDR3 sequence (DNA): TGTGCCAGCAGCTTAGAGGGACAGGGGCCTAATGAAAAACTGTTTTTT. Residues: CASSLEGQGPNEKLFF.

The gene calls are TRBV7-6 and TRBJ2-1; D is ambiguous. The CDR3 is 13 residues long. Germline loops: CDR1 SGHVS, CDR2 FNYEAQ. Trimming removed 1 base at V and 5 bases at J, with 6 bases between. The CDR3 region has the DNA TGTGCCAGCAGCTTAGTGTGGGACAATGAGCAGTTCTTC. It yields the protein CASSLVWDNEQFF. Based on the CDR3 plus reference TRBV7-6 and TRBJ2-1, the full variable domain is GAGVSQSPRYKVTKRGQDVALRCDPISGHVSLYWYRQALGQGPEFLTYFNYEAQQDKSGLPNDRFSAERPEGSISTLTIQRTEQRDSAMYRCASSLVWDNEQFFGPGTRLTVL.

The rearrangement uses TRBV20-1 and TRBJ2-7; 10 bases map to TRBD2. CDR3 length: 14 amino acids. Germline V gene lookup returns CDR1 DFQATT and CDR2 SNEGSKA (reference sequence). The V segment lost 5 bases and the J segment 4 bases; nucleotides outside the gene matches: 8. CDR3 sequence: CSAPPGLAAYEQYF. CDR3 coding DNA: TGCAGTGCTCCCCCCGGACTAGCGGCGTACGAGCAGTACTTC.

The chain carries TRBV11-2 and TRBJ1-2, with 8 nucleotides matching TRBD1. Germline V gene data show CDR1 as SGHAT and CDR2 as FQNNGV. With 5 bases clipped from V and 7 bases from J, the junction kept 3 bases outside the gene matches. This CDR3 is 12 amino acids long. CDR3 nucleotides: TGTGCCAGCAGCCTTGACAGGGGTGGCTACACCTTC. Protein: CASSLDRGGYTF. Supplemented by reference TRBV11-2 and TRBJ1-2, the full variable domain reads EAGVAQSPRYKIIEKRQSVAFWCNPISGHATLYWYQQILGQGPKLLIQFQNNGVVDDSQLPKDRFSAERLKGVDSTLKIQPAKLEDSAVYLCASSLDRGGYTFGSGTRLTVV.

This clonotype appeared a few times. The V and J genes are TRBV20-1 and TRBJ2-7, with no clear D. This CDR3 contains 13 residues. V gave up 6 bases and J gave up 10 bases, with 22 bases separating them. CDR1 and CDR2 (germline): DFQATT, SNEGSKA (reference sequence). Written as DNA, the CDR3 is TGCAGTGCAAAGCCAGTAACGGACCTCCTCCAGTACTTC. The encoded protein is CSAKPVTDLLQYF.

This clonotype has more than one count but fewer than ten. This chain joins TRBV5-1 and TRBJ2-1; weak D call: TRBD1 (6 bases). The CDR3 extends over 13 amino acids. Trimming shortened V by 4 bases and J by 9 bases, and 14 bases separated the two germline ends. CDR1 is SGHRS and CDR2 is YFSETQ in the germline V gene. In DNA form, the CDR3 reads TGCGCCAGCAGCCTTGGGACATACGTTGAGCAGTTCTTC. It specifies CASSLGTYVEQFF.

This chain joins TRBV28 and TRBJ2-7; 7 nucleotides align to TRBD2. The trim removed 3 bases at V and 4 bases at J, leaving 12 bases unmatched. The CDR3 spans 16 residues. The germline CDR1 and CDR2 sequences are MDHEN and SYDVKM. The CDR3 bases are TGTGCCAGCAGTTTTCGGGAGACTAGCCCATGGTACGAGCAGTACTTC. Amino acid sequence: CASSFRETSPWYEQYF.

This clonotype has only a few counts. V gene TRBV7-6 combines with J gene TRBJ1-1; 9 nucleotides line up with TRBD1. Germline CDR1 is SGHVS and CDR2 is FNYEAQ. The CDR3 is 16 amino acids. V lost 1 base, J lost 6 bases, and 9 bases stayed unmatched. CDR3 protein: CASSLEQGAPVPEAFF. In DNA form, the CDR3 reads TGTGCCAGCAGCTTAGAACAGGGGGCCCCCGTTCCTGAAGCTTTCTTT. The entire variable domain, with the rest obtained from reference TRBV7-6 and TRBJ1-1, is as follows: GAGVSQSPRYKVTKRGQDVALRCDPISGHVSLYWYRQALGQGPEFLTYFNYEAQQDKSGLPNDRFSAERPEGSISTLTIQRTEQRDSAMYRCASSLEQGAPVPEAFFGQGTRLTVV.

This clonotype has a single count. This chain connects TRBV28 to TRBJ2-3, with a tentative D call TRBD2 (7 bases). CDR3 length: 15 residues. V lost 7 bases to trimming and J lost 1 base, with 15 bases between them. Per germline, CDR1 MDHEN and CDR2 SYDVKM. The chain's CDR3 is CASNGGAGRTDTQYF. CDR3 bases: TGTGCCAGCAATGGGGGGGCAGGGCGCACAGATACGCAGTATTTT.

This clonotype has only a few counts. The rearrangement joins TRBV20-1 to TRBJ1-1, with D unclear. This CDR3 has 13 amino acids. CDR1 is DFQATT, CDR2 SNEGSKA, per germline (reference sequence). Trimming removed 1 base at V and 0 bases at J, with 6 bases between. This chain's CDR3 is CSARARVNTEAFF. CDR3 DNA sequence: TGCAGTGCTAGAGCGAGGGTGAACACTGAAGCTTTCTTT.

A few counts support this clonotype. The chain uses TRBV7-9 and TRBJ1-1; a weak D match, TRBD1 (5 bases). The length of the CDR3 is 15 residues. Trimming stripped 2 bases from V and 4 bases from J, with 14 bases between. The germline V gene encodes CDR1 SEHNR and CDR2 FQNEAQ (reference sequence). As DNA, the CDR3 is TGTGCCAGCAGCTTAAGGGGCTTGGATGGCACTGAAGCTTTCTTT. This translates into CASSLRGLDGTEAFF.

This clonotype occurred many times. The junction departs from the called germline gene at one end, perhaps through a read error. The chain recombines TRBV20-1 with TRBJ1-5; D remains unclear. Germline loops: CDR1 DFQATT, CDR2 SNEGSKA (reference sequence). This CDR3 is built from 15 residues. CDR3 loop: CSARGRVGGNQPQHF. CDR3 sequence (DNA): TGCAGTGCCAGAGGGAGGGTGGGTGGCAATCAGCCCCAGCATTTT.

This chain uses TRBV12-3 or TRBV12-4 with TRBJ2-2, with 7 bases that match TRBD1. This CDR3 is 14 amino acids long. The ends lost 8 bases at V and 2 bases at J; junction bases unmatched: 5. The CDR3 sequence: CASPGTDNTGELFF. CDR3 sequence (DNA): TGTGCCAGCCCCGGGACAGATAACACCGGGGAGCTGTTTTTT.

This clonotype has a handful of counts. This rearrangement joins TRBV5-6 to TRBJ2-7; TRBD1 or TRBD2 may be the D gene (5 bases each). V was cut by 8 bases and J by 6 bases, with 21 bases left in between. In germline, CDR1 is SGHDT, CDR2 YYEEEE. The CDR3 spans 14 residues. The CDR3 sequence is CASFYRRDASEQYF. The CDR3 region has the DNA TGTGCCAGTTTCTATCGCCGGGACGCCAGCGAGCAGTACTTC.